The clone carrying this T cell receptor beta chain was observed a few times. As yet, its antigen is unknown. The data were obtained in a study of circulating CD8 cells and anti-PD-1 response in melanoma. Study details: Response groups: complete/partial responders versus stable/progressive non-responders. Findings and limits, study-wide: Clonotype sharing was highest between DPOS and TIGIT subsets. PD-1 and DPOS subsets showed similar, higher clonality than DNEG.

Four subsets defined by PD-1 and/or TIGIT were sorted from live CD3+CD8+TCRalphabeta+ cells. Using around 14 ng of total RNA, TCR libraries were made with the QIAseq Immune Repertoire TCR panel. MiXCR, run by TCRdb on the reads, gives a single entry per CDR3 protein. The sample holds around 1,200 distinct CDR3 sequences, 7.5% to 8% seen once. From germline, CDR1 is DFQATT and CDR2 SNEGSKA (reference sequence). J lost 3 bases, V lost 5 bases, and 12 bases had no gene match. This CDR3 has 15 amino acids. The chain links TRBV20-1 to TRBJ2-7; 8 nucleotides align to TRBD2. The receptor was derived from a human donor with melanoma. Here the sequenced sample was CD8+ T cells from PBMCs, taken at baseline or after one month of anti-PD-1 therapy (not recorded which). The CDR3 DNA sequence: TGCAGTGCTGGACCCAGGGCTAGCGGGTTCTACGAGCAGTACTTC. This translates into CSAGPRASGFYEQYF.